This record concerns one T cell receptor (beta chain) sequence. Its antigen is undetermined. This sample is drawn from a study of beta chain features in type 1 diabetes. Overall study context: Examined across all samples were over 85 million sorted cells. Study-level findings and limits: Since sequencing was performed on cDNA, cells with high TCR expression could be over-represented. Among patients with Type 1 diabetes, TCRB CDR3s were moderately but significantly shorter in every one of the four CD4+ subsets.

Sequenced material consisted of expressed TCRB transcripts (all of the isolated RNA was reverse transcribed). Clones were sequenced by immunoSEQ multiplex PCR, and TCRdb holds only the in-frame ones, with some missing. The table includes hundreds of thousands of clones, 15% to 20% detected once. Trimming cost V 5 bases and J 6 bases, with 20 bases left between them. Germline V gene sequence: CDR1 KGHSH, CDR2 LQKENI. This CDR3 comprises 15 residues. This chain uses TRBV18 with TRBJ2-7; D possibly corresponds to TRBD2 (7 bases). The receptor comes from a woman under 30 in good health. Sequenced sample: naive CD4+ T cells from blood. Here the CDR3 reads CASSIRQAGEVEQYF. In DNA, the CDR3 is TGTGCCAGCTCAATCCGACAGGCGGGGGAGGTCGAGCAGTACTTC.